This T cell receptor beta chain was found in a study of cytomegalovirus exposure and HLA in healthy donors. Germline CDR1 and CDR2: SGHDN and FVKESK. This CDR3 has 12 amino acids. Overall study results and limits: Some highly shared sequence variants likely arose as a pipeline artifact. The authors reported that TCR beta sequences could predict HLA-A and HLA-B alleles. These predictions were accurate for most subjects in the first cohort. In vitro data verified a few CMV-associated chains as specific for CMV antigens. The authors enumerated roughly 160 TCR beta chains as linked to cytomegalovirus.

This PCR relied on a set of 60 Vbeta primers and 13 Jbeta primers. Using immunoSEQ multiplex PCR, the repertoire was profiled, and TCRdb retains in-frame clones only, with some absent. The sample lists more than 95,000 clones; 10% were seen once. A word on this clone: Its antigen is unidentified. Relative to the germline gene, one junction end is altered; a read error may explain this. Other DNA sequences within the sample encode an identical CDR3.

The sample comprised PBMCs. The receptor's source is a man between 35 and 55 years old in good health and CMV-seropositive. V usage is TRBV14 and J usage is TRBJ2-7, with no clear D. CDR3 in DNA: TGCGCCTGCGGTTTTCATCCCTACGAGCAGTACTTC. This gives the protein CACGFHPYEQYF.